Below are 32 T cell receptor beta chains sequenced from a single sample in a study of identifying expanded T cells in peripheral blood. Generated by immunoSEQ multiplex PCR, the TCRdb table keeps only in-frame clones and is missing some. The profile shows about 130,000 clones, approximately 86% of them singletons. Sequencing was performed on blood. The source is a person aged 18 to 75 in good health.

The V and J genes are TRBV6-9 and TRBJ1-5; D is undetermined. This CDR3 region has 13 residues. Deletions cut 7 bases from V and 9 bases from J, with 16 bases between. Germline CDR1 is MNHGY and CDR2 is SVAAGI. The chain's CDR3 is CASNLGPRRPQHF. The CDR3 DNA reads as TGTGCCAGCAACCTTGGGCCCCGGAGGCCCCAGCATTTT.

CDR3 loop: CASSLSRDRGSTGELFF. The DNA of the CDR3 is TGTGCCAGCAGCTTATCTCGTGACAGGGGGTCCACCGGGGAGCTGTTTTTT. The chain recombines TRBV7-9 with TRBJ2-2; 9 positions match TRBD1. The germline V gene encodes CDR1 SEHNR and CDR2 FQNEAQ (reference sequence). The V gene end was trimmed by 2 bases and the J gene end by 4 bases; junction bases not matched to a gene: 8. CDR3 length: 17 amino acids.

The V call is TRBV7-9, the J call TRBJ2-5; 10 bases match TRBD1. Germline values: CDR1 SEHNR, CDR2 FQNEAQ (reference sequence). The CDR3 totals 15 residues. The junction had 5 bases not matched to a gene; V was cut back by 0 bases and J by 7 bases. In nucleotides, the CDR3 is TGTGCCAGCAGCTTAGCGACAGGGGGCGGGCGGACCCAGTACTTC. It is translated as CASSLATGGGRTQYF.

The chain couples TRBV2 to TRBJ1-1; D call uncertain. This CDR3 has 13 residues. Germline loops: CDR1 SNHLY, CDR2 FYNNEI. Between the trimmed V and J ends, which lost 1 base and 7 bases, there was a span of 10 bases. CDR3 nucleotides: TGTGCCAGCAGTGAAGTAGGCTGGATTGAAGCTTTCTTT. It codes for CASSEVGWIEAFF.

The chain uses TRBV6-6 and TRBJ2-7; D tentatively reads TRBD1 or TRBD2 (6 bases each). V lost 4 bases to trimming and J lost 5 bases, with 15 bases between them. The CDR3 runs 14 residues. The V gene's germline CDR1 is MNHNY and CDR2 SVGAGI (reference sequence). The CDR3: CASSSPSGAHEQYF. CDR3 nucleotide sequence: TGTGCCAGCAGTTCTCCATCGGGGGCCCACGAGCAGTACTTC.

The count of this clone is one. The CDR3 loop reads CASSPPQGRAKNIQYF. Written as DNA, the CDR3 is TGTGCCAGCAGCCCTCCCCAGGGACGAGCCAAAAACATTCAGTACTTC. The J gene is TRBJ2-4, the V gene TRBV5-4; D assignment may be TRBD1 or TRBD2 (5 bases each). CDR3 length equals 16 residues. Per the germline V gene, CDR1 is SGHNT and CDR2 is YYREEE (reference sequence). V was shortened by 4 bases and J by 0 bases, with 14 bases between the two germline ends.

The rearrangement links TRBV9 to TRBJ2-7; TRBD2 matches 7 bases. Germline CDR1 and CDR2: SGDLS and YYNGEE. The V segment lost 0 bases and the J segment 5 bases; nucleotides outside the gene matches: 8. The CDR3 totals 15 residues. The CDR3 DNA is TGTGCCAGCAGCGTAGCTACCGCGGGAGTAAACGAGCAGTACTTC. It codes for CASSVATAGVNEQYF.

In its sample, this clone was seen once. This sequence joins TRBV7-3 and TRBJ2-2, with TRBD1 matching 9 bases. V lost 5 bases to trimming and J lost 4 bases; unmatched junction nucleotides: 8. CDR1 is SGHTA and CDR2 is FQGTGA in the germline V gene. The CDR3 is made up of 16 amino acids. CDR3 nucleotides: TGTGCCAGCAGCCAGGCCGGGACAGGGCGCACCGGGGAGCTGTTTTTT. Translated, it gives CASSQAGTGRTGELFF.

The chain combines TRBV5-4 with TRBJ2-1; TRBD2 matches at 9 bases. Germline CDR1 and CDR2: SGHNT and YYREEE (reference sequence). CDR3 length equals 15 residues. Losses at the gene ends were 4 bases for V and 8 bases for J; bases not matched to a gene: 10. CDR3 sequence: CASSGPTSGGDEQFF. The CDR3 DNA follows: TGTGCCAGCAGCGGGCCGACTAGCGGAGGCGATGAGCAGTTCTTC. The entire variable domain, with the rest obtained from reference TRBV5-4 and TRBJ2-1, is as follows: ETGVTQSPTHLIKTRGQQVTLRCSSQSGHNTVSWYQQALGQGPQFIFQYYREEENGRGNFPPRFSGLQFPNYSSELNVNALELDDSALYLCASSGPTSGGDEQFFGPGTRLTVL.

The J gene is TRBJ1-3, the V gene TRBV7-2, with D unclear. The CDR3 extends over 14 amino acids. The V gene's germline CDR1 is SGHTA and CDR2 FQGNSA. V lost 5 bases to trimming and J lost 0 bases, with 8 bases between them. For the CDR3, the DNA is TGTGCCAGCAGCAGGGATGTCTCTGGAAACACCATATATTTT. It yields the protein CASSRDVSGNTIYF.

V and J are TRBV29-1 and TRBJ2-7; no clear D gene. CDR3 length equals 12 residues. The germline V gene encodes CDR1 SQVTM and CDR2 ANQGSEA. Trimming left V 1 base short and J 3 bases short, with 7 bases between. CDR3 sequence (DNA): TGCAGCGTTGAAGCGGACCGCTACGAGCAGTACTTC. This codes for CSVEADRYEQYF.

This chain connects TRBV15 to TRBJ2-2; 8 bases fit TRBD2. Trimming removed 0 bases from V and 1 base from J; junction bases left unmatched: 4. The CDR3 spans 17 residues. Germline CDR1 and CDR2: LNHNV and YYDKDF (reference sequence). The CDR3 DNA sequence: TGTGCCACCAGCAGAGATTGGAGCGGGGGGAACACCGGGGAGCTGTTTTTT. It encodes CATSRDWSGGNTGELFF.

The chain carries TRBV23-1 and TRBJ2-3, with 15 nucleotides matching TRBD2. TRBV23-1 is flagged as an ORF with uncertain function. The CDR3 consists of 19 residues. V lost 2 bases and J lost 3; bases outside the gene matches: 9. The CDR3 bases are TGCGCCAGCAGTCAAACCTTAAGGACTAGCGGGGGGGCGACAGATACGCAGTATTTT. It encodes CASSQTLRTSGGATDTQYF.

This chain connects TRBV27 to TRBJ1-5; 10 bases map to TRBD1. The V segment lost 5 bases and the J segment 5 bases; nucleotides outside the gene matches: 9. CDR3 length: 16 amino acids. Germline V CDR1 and CDR2: MNHEY, SMNVEV (reference sequence). The CDR3: CASSPETGGIYQPQHF. For the CDR3, the DNA is TGTGCCAGCAGTCCAGAGACAGGGGGCATTTATCAGCCCCAGCATTTT.

The V gene is TRBV18, the J gene TRBJ1-2; possible D gene TRBD1, 6 bases. V lost 3 bases to trimming and J lost 4 bases, with 15 bases between them. Looked up from germline, CDR1 is KGHSH and CDR2 is LQKENI. The CDR3 covers 15 residues. In nucleotides, the CDR3 is TGTGCCAGCTCACCGACTCAGAGGGGGATCTATGGCTACACCTTC. It is translated as CASSPTQRGIYGYTF.

V gene TRBV7-9 combines with J gene TRBJ2-1, with 7 bases aligning to TRBD1. The CDR3 extends over 15 amino acids. Germline V gives CDR1 SEHNR, CDR2 FQNEAQ (reference sequence). The V segment lost 7 bases and the J segment 8 bases; nucleotides outside the gene matches: 14. The CDR3 coding sequence is TGTGCCAGCACCCAAAGGGCAGGGGGTGCGTATGAGCAGTTCTTC. Protein sequence: CASTQRAGGAYEQFF.

This sequence joins TRBV7-9 and TRBJ1-1, with 9 bases fitting TRBD1. Germline lookup yields CDR1 SEHNR and CDR2 FQNEAQ (reference sequence). V lost 5 bases, J lost 1 base, and 5 bases stayed unmatched. The CDR3 runs to 15 residues. The CDR3 coding sequence is TGTGCCAGCAGCCCGACACAGGGGGCGAACACTGAAGCTTTCTTT. Residues: CASSPTQGANTEAFF.

Regarding this clone: At one end, the junction sequence differs from germline, possibly due to a read error. This chain joins TRBV18 and TRBJ2-2; unclear D gene. Germline V gene data show CDR1 as KGHSH and CDR2 as LQKENI. This CDR3 region has 14 residues. The CDR3 nucleotides are TGTGCCAGCTCACGGTACGCGAAAACCGGGGAGCTGTTTTTT. This codes for CASSRYAKTGELFF.

This rearrangement joins TRBV11-2 to TRBJ2-7; D gene uncertain. The V end was cut by 5 bases, the J end by 4 bases, with 18 bases between. Germline loops: CDR1 SGHAT, CDR2 FQNNGV. The CDR3 covers 15 residues. CDR3: CASSEEIAVWYEQYF. DNA for the CDR3: TGTGCCAGCAGCGAAGAAATAGCTGTGTGGTACGAGCAGTACTTC.

This chain joins TRBV19 and TRBJ1-2; D remains ambiguous. The CDR3 totals 15 residues. Trimming shortened V by 4 bases and J by 3 bases, and 15 bases separated the two germline ends. The germline V gene has CDR1 LNHDA and CDR2 SQIVND (reference sequence). Written as DNA, the CDR3 is TGTGCCAGTAGTAATCACGATCCAGGTGACTATGGCTACACCTTC. Translation: CASSNHDPGDYGYTF.

The chain recombines TRBV11-2 with TRBJ2-3; D gene unclear. The V end lost 10 bases, the J end lost 7 bases, and 18 bases lay between the germline ends. The CDR3 extends over 13 amino acids. The germline V gene encodes CDR1 SGHAT and CDR2 FQNNGV. The CDR3 is CATKARTDYTQYF. The CDR3 DNA reads TGTGCCACCAAGGCCCGGACCGATTATACGCAGTATTTT.

V gene TRBV9 combines with J gene TRBJ2-3, with TRBD1 matching over 7 bases. The CDR3 has 18 amino acids. J lost 2 bases, V lost 4 bases, and 16 bases had no gene match. Looked up from germline, CDR1 is SGDLS and CDR2 is YYNGEE. The CDR3 loop is CASSSRGRGWGSTDTQYF. The CDR3 region has the DNA TGTGCCAGCAGCTCGAGGGGCAGGGGGTGGGGCTCCACAGATACGCAGTATTTT.

The J gene is TRBJ2-2, the V gene TRBV6-5; maybe TRBD2 (6 bases). V gave up 5 bases and J gave up 6 bases, with 13 bases separating them. The germline gives CDR1 MNHEY, CDR2 SVGAGI. The CDR3 runs to 14 residues. CDR3 DNA: TGTGCCAGCAGTCTACGACCGGGGGCCGGGGAGCTGTTTTTT. Translation gives CASSLRPGAGELFF.

This clone appeared a single time. This sequence joins TRBV6-1 and TRBJ1-3; no clear D gene. Trimming left V 8 bases short and J 4 bases short, with 18 bases between. This CDR3 has 15 amino acids. Per the germline V gene, CDR1 is MNHNS and CDR2 is SASEGT. CDR3 nucleotides: TGTGCCAGCTCCGTTGCGGGAAAAGGGGGAAACACCATATATTTT. This encodes CASSVAGKGGNTIYF.

The chain is built from TRBV7-2 and TRBJ2-1; D gene ambiguous. Germline CDR1 SGHTA, CDR2 FQGNSA. V was cut by 0 bases and J by 5 bases, with 11 bases left in between. The CDR3 loop spans 15 amino acids. The CDR3 protein is CASSLALYIDNEQFF. The CDR3 DNA sequence: TGTGCCAGCAGCTTAGCGCTTTACATCGACAATGAGCAGTTCTTC. Together with reference TRBV7-2 and TRBJ2-1, the CDR3 gives the full variable domain: GAGVSQSPSNKVTEKGKDVELRCDPISGHTALYWYRQSLGQGLEFLIYFQGNSAPDKSGLPSDRFSAERTGGSVSTLTIQRTQQEDSAVYLCASSLALYIDNEQFFGPGTRLTVL.

This clone has a single count. The DNA for the CDR3 is TGTGCCAGCAGTTTAGCCGGGGCGCAAGAACAGCCCCAGCATTTT. This translates into CASSLAGAQEQPQHF. The chain links TRBV27 to TRBJ1-5, with TRBD1 as a possible D gene (5 bases). The CDR3 spans 15 residues. V shed 2 bases and J shed 7 bases, with 15 bases lying between them. CDR1 and CDR2 (germline): MNHEY, SMNVEV (reference sequence).

The V gene is TRBV9, the J gene TRBJ2-7; 9 positions match TRBD1. Germline V CDR1 and CDR2: SGDLS, YYNGEE. Losses at the gene ends were 2 bases for V and 2 bases for J; bases not matched to a gene: 5. The CDR3 loop spans 15 amino acids. As DNA, the CDR3 is TGTGCCAGCAGCGTGCTAGGGACAGGGCCCTACGAGCAGTACTTC. Its protein product is CASSVLGTGPYEQYF.

V usage is TRBV5-6 and J usage is TRBJ1-1; possible D gene TRBD1, 6 bases. V lost 5 bases and J 3 bases, leaving 14 bases between the germline ends. Germline loops: CDR1 SGHDT, CDR2 YYEEEE. The CDR3 is 14 residues long. This chain's CDR3 is CASSAGGVYTEAFF. CDR3 sequence (DNA): TGTGCCAGCAGTGCGGGGGGCGTATACACTGAAGCTTTCTTT.

V is TRBV6-6 and J is TRBJ1-4; no firm D call. Trimming removed 6 bases from V and 0 bases from J, with 5 bases in between. This CDR3 is 13 amino acids long. Germline assignment: CDR1 MNHNY and CDR2 SVGAGI (reference sequence). CDR3 nucleotide sequence: TGTGCCAGCAGATATGCAACTAATGAAAAACTGTTTTTT. Protein: CASRYATNEKLFF.

V usage is TRBV27 and J usage is TRBJ1-5; possible D gene TRBD1, 5 bases. The CDR3 extends over 13 amino acids. Trimming cost V 5 bases and J 11 bases, with 16 bases left between them. The germline CDR1 and CDR2 sequences are MNHEY and SMNVEV (reference sequence). CDR3 sequence: CASSPRASEAQHF. DNA for the CDR3: TGTGCCAGCAGTCCCAGGGCGTCAGAAGCCCAGCATTTT.

This clone has a handful of counts. The chain is built from TRBV29-1 and TRBJ2-1, with TRBD1 as a possible D gene (6 bases). CDR3 length: 13 residues. The germline V gene encodes CDR1 SQVTM and CDR2 ANQGSEA. V shed 7 bases and J shed 5 bases, with 15 bases lying between them. In nucleotides, the CDR3 is TGCAGCGCCGCCCCCAGGGGTCACAATGAGCAGTTCTTC. It translates to CSAAPRGHNEQFF.

V and J are TRBV25-1 and TRBJ2-1; TRBD1 agrees at 9 bases. J gave up 2 bases and V 6 bases, and 5 bases lay outside the gene matches. The CDR3 consists of 15 residues. Germline lookup yields CDR1 MGHDK and CDR2 SYGVNS. The CDR3 bases are TGTGCCAGCAGCGCACGGGACAGGGCCTACAATGAGCAGTTCTTC. This translates into CASSARDRAYNEQFF.